The entry below gives a single TCR beta chain sequence along with its context. This sample is part of a study of cytomegalovirus exposure and HLA in healthy donors. The germline gives CDR1 SQVTM, CDR2 ANQGSEA. V was clipped by 7 bases and J by 2 bases; unmatched bases: 8. The CDR3 spans 15 residues. With 60 Vbeta and 13 Jbeta primers, the PCR was carried out. The repertoire was sequenced with immunoSEQ multiplex PCR; TCRdb's copy has only in-frame clones and lacks some. Of about 180,000 clones in the sample, 78% were seen once. Sequencing input: PBMCs. The chain employs TRBV29-1 and TRBJ2-4, with 10 bases that match TRBD1. The source is a woman between 45 and 60 years old in good health and CMV-seropositive. CDR3 sequence reads: CSASPGQGTKNIQYF. DNA of the CDR3: TGCAGCGCTTCTCCGGGACAGGGGACCAAAAACATTCAGTACTTC.